This TCR beta chain was captured in a study of shared clonotypes between healthy human individuals. Study-wide points: A handful of donors held 4.5% to 5% of naive CD4 clonotypes in common. Investigators expected sequencing depth to affect clonotype sharing among donors.

Per germline, CDR1 SNHLY and CDR2 FYNNEI. Losses at the gene ends were 6 bases for V and 1 base for J; bases not matched to a gene: 5. This CDR3 region has 15 residues. CD4+ cells were split into CD45RA+ naive and CD45RA-negative memory subsets. Deep level was the assay's run setting. Assay used: immunoSEQ multiplex PCR; TCRdb lists only in-frame clones, some missing. In the table there are over 2 million clones, less than 95% of which are singletons. A remark on this clone: The antigen is unknown.

The chain recombines TRBV2 with TRBJ1-1; TRBD1 matches at 10 bases. This clonotype was obtained from a young man in good health. Some clones in this sample may be carry-over from other donors' samples. Specimen: naive CD4+ T cells from PBMCs. The subset: CD45RA+ positively selected. CDR3 region: CASSDRGPANTEAFF. The DNA of the CDR3 is TGTGCCAGCAGCGACAGGGGGCCGGCGAACACTGAAGCTTTCTTT. The entire variable domain, with the rest obtained from reference TRBV2 and TRBJ1-1, is as follows: EPEVTQTPSHQVTQMGQEVILRCVPISNHLYFYWYRQILGQKVEFLVSFYNNEISEKSEIFDDQFSVERPDGSNFTLKIRSTKLEDSAMYFCASSDRGPANTEAFFGQGTRLTVV.